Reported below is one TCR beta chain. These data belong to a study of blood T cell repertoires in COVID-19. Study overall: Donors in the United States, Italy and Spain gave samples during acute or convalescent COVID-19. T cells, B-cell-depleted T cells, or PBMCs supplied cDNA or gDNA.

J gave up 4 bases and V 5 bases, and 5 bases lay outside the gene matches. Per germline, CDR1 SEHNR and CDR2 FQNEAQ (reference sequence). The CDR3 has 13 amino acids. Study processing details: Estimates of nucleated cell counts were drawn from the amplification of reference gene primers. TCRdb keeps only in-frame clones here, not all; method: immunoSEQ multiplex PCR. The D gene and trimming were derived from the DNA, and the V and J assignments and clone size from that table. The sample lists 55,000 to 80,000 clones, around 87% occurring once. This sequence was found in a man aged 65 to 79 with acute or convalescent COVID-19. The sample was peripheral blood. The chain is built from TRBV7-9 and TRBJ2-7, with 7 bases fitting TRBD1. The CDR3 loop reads CASSPPGQYEQYF. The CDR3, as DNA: TGTGCCAGCAGCCCTCCGGGACAGTACGAGCAGTACTTC.